These 21 T cell receptor beta chains share one sample of origin, sequenced in a study of Ad26.COV2.S vaccination and SARS-CoV-2 variants. Stated treatment: around 19 received Ad26.COV2.S at low or high dose, single or two shots; roughly five received placebo; per-sample allocation not given. Material that was analyzed had been drawn on day 63 after the first vaccine or placebo injection. TCRdb's copy holds only in-frame clones and misses some; the assay was immunoSEQ multiplex PCR. The sample has about 480,000 clones; approximately 88% are singletons. Sequences were derived from peripheral blood, sampled in a trial of Ad26.COV2.S vaccine versus placebo. These TCRs come from a person aged 18-60 years who received the Ad26.COV2.S COVID-19 vaccine or a placebo.

The V gene is TRBV28, the J gene TRBJ1-4; TRBD1 aligns across 9 bases. The V gene end was trimmed by 6 bases and the J gene end by 7 bases; junction bases not matched to a gene: 0. Germline CDR1 MDHEN, CDR2 SYDVKM. CDR3 length: 12 residues. The CDR3 here is CASRTGGEKLFF. CDR3 sequence (DNA): TGTGCCAGCAGGACAGGGGGTGAAAAACTGTTTTTT.

This chain links TRBV6-2 or TRBV6-3 with TRBJ2-5, with D unclear. The germline CDR1 and CDR2 sequences are MNHEY and SVGEGT. Deletions cut 2 bases from V and 5 bases from J, with 9 bases between. This CDR3 is built from 13 residues. CDR3 residues: CASSYLRRETQYF. CDR3 coding DNA: TGTGCCAGCAGTTACCTTCGTAGGGAGACCCAGTACTTC.

The rearrangement joins TRBV28 to TRBJ2-3; 8 bases map to TRBD1. Trimming removed 4 bases from V and 1 base from J; junction bases left unmatched: 7. The germline CDR1 and CDR2 sequences are MDHEN and SYDVKM. This CDR3 has 16 residues. CDR3 region: CASSSPGGSGTDTQYF. DNA of the CDR3: TGTGCCAGCAGTTCTCCAGGGGGCTCGGGCACAGATACGCAGTATTTT.

This chain connects TRBV4-3 to TRBJ1-3; D perhaps matches TRBD1 (5 bases). The CDR3 has 16 amino acids. CDR1 and CDR2 (germline): LGHNA, YSLEER. Trimming pared 0 bases from V and 2 bases from J, leaving 11 bases between. The CDR3, as DNA: TGCGCCAGCAGCCAAGATTCCAGGGCGCCTGGAAACACCATATATTTT. Protein sequence: CASSQDSRAPGNTIYF.

This chain uses TRBV28 with TRBJ1-5; D unclear. The CDR3 extends over 16 amino acids. The V gene's germline CDR1 is MDHEN and CDR2 SYDVKM. Trimming took off 5 bases at V and 0 bases at J, with 14 bases between the two ends. This CDR3 is CASSPHVGLSNQPQHF. CDR3 nucleotides: TGTGCCAGCAGTCCCCACGTTGGGCTTAGCAATCAGCCCCAGCATTTT.

The DNA of the CDR3 is TGTGCCAGCAGCCAGGAGGACAGGGTCAGCACAGATACGCAGTATTTT. Protein sequence: CASSQEDRVSTDTQYF. This rearrangement joins TRBV4-2 to TRBJ2-3; 8 bases are a match to TRBD1. CDR1 is LGHNA, CDR2 YNFKEQ, per germline. The CDR3 has 16 amino acids. The trim removed 3 bases at V and 0 bases at J, leaving 5 bases unmatched.

J is TRBJ1-1 and V is TRBV6-5; D gene unclear. CDR1 is MNHEY, CDR2 SVGAGI, per germline. There are 13 residues in the CDR3. Trimming pared 2 bases from V and 8 bases from J, leaving 12 bases between. Here the CDR3 reads CASSYTRTGEAFF. The CDR3 nucleotides are TGTGCCAGCAGTTACACAAGAACGGGAGAAGCTTTCTTT.

The V and J genes are TRBV2 and TRBJ2-6, with 9 bases fitting TRBD1. The junction had 8 bases not matched to a gene; V was cut back by 4 bases and J by 4 bases. Germline CDR1 and CDR2: SNHLY and FYNNEI. CDR3 length equals 17 residues. CDR3 DNA sequence: TGTGCCAGCAGTGGGGACAGGGTAGGGCGAGGGGCCAACGTCCTGACTTTC. This sequence encodes CASSGDRVGRGANVLTF. Full variable domain (rest looked up from reference TRBV2 and TRBJ2-6): EPEVTQTPSHQVTQMGQEVILRCVPISNHLYFYWYRQILGQKVEFLVSFYNNEISEKSEIFDDQFSVERPDGSNFTLKIRSTKLEDSAMYFCASSGDRVGRGANVLTFGAGSRLTVL.

The chain is built from TRBV9 and TRBJ1-6; TRBD1 is a possible D gene (5 bases). Germline loops: CDR1 SGDLS, CDR2 YYNGEE. The CDR3 consists of 14 residues. The V end was cut by 2 bases, the J end by 7 bases, with 10 bases between. Written as DNA, the CDR3 is TGTGCCAGCAGCGTCGCAGGGACCAATTCACCCCTCCACTTT. Amino acids: CASSVAGTNSPLHF.

V gene TRBV28 combines with J gene TRBJ2-4; D gene uncertain. The V gene's germline CDR1 is MDHEN and CDR2 SYDVKM. V dropped 4 bases and J dropped 0 bases, with 7 bases sitting between them. This CDR3 spans 14 amino acids. The chain's CDR3 is CASSSSIAKNIQYF. The CDR3 DNA reads as TGTGCCAGCAGTTCTAGTATAGCCAAAAACATTCAGTACTTC.

The chain recombines TRBV12-5 with TRBJ2-3, with 12 bases matching TRBD1. The germline CDR1 and CDR2 sequences are LGHNT and FRNRAP. V was pared by 5 bases and J by 6 bases, with 6 bases of the junction left unmatched. The CDR3 consists of 15 residues. The CDR3 sequence: CASGAGTGGLDTQYF. As DNA, the CDR3 is TGTGCTAGTGGTGCCGGGACAGGGGGCTTGGATACGCAGTATTTT.

The CDR3: CACKAGGLYEQYF. The CDR3, as DNA: TGTGCCTGTAAGGCCGGGGGGCTTTACGAGCAGTACTTC. The chain employs TRBV30 and TRBJ2-7; the D gene is possibly TRBD2 (7 bases). The CDR3 is 13 amino acids. Trimming took 6 bases from V and 4 from J, leaving 16 bases between them. Germline V lookup: CDR1 GTSNPN, CDR2 SVGIG (reference sequence).

V usage is TRBV19 and J usage is TRBJ2-7; 7 nucleotides align to TRBD2. The CDR3 has 13 amino acids. V shed 6 bases, J shed 3 bases, and the junction held 5 bases outside the gene matches. CDR1 and CDR2 from the germline V gene are LNHDA and SQIVND (reference sequence). The CDR3 DNA reads as TGTGCCAGTAGCGTAGGCGGGGGCTACGAGCAGTACTTC. Protein sequence: CASSVGGGYEQYF.

This chain joins TRBV5-3 and TRBJ1-5, with 7 positions matching TRBD1. TRBV5-3 is an ORF; its function is uncertain. The V and J ends lost 4 bases and 5 bases, in that order; junction bases with no gene match: 9. The CDR3 has 15 residues. CDR3 residues: CARSARDRLYQPQHF. As DNA, the CDR3 is TGTGCCAGAAGCGCCCGGGACAGACTATATCAGCCCCAGCATTTT.

This clone showed up just once. This chain uses TRBV5-1 with TRBJ2-5; D is uncertain. The CDR3 extends over 15 amino acids. Germline V CDR1 and CDR2: SGHRS, YFSETQ. The ends were cut back, 0 bases at V and 2 bases at J, with 11 bases in the middle. The CDR3 region has the DNA TGCGCCAGCAGCTTGGTTCCCGGAAAACAAGAGACCCAGTACTTC. Translated, it gives CASSLVPGKQETQYF.

The CDR3 DNA is TGTGCCAGCAGCCCACAAGGACTGAAGCACTACGAGCAGTACTTC. Encoded protein: CASSPQGLKHYEQYF. The genes are TRBV11-1 and TRBJ2-7, with TRBD2 as a possible D gene (5 bases). V was clipped by 5 bases and J by 3 bases, with 17 bases between them. This CDR3 contains 15 residues. Germline lookup yields CDR1 SGHAT and CDR2 FQDESV (reference sequence).

A word on this clone: Other DNA sequences in this specimen translate into the identical CDR3. This chain joins TRBV28 and TRBJ1-1, with TRBD1 as a possible D gene (6 bases). The germline V gene encodes CDR1 MDHEN and CDR2 SYDVKM. The CDR3 is 13 amino acids. The V gene lost 6 bases and the J gene lost 0 bases, with 8 bases spanning the gap. The CDR3 region is CASRDSLNTEAFF. The CDR3, as DNA: TGTGCCAGCAGGGACAGCTTGAACACTGAAGCTTTCTTT.

The chain joins TRBV5-4 to TRBJ1-2, with D possibly being TRBD1 (6 bases). V lost 4 bases and J lost 8, with 12 bases in between. Germline CDR1 and CDR2: SGHNT and YYREEE (reference sequence). The CDR3 is made up of 12 amino acids. CDR3 amino acids: CASSVPGAGYTF. CDR3 DNA sequence: TGTGCCAGCAGCGTCCCGGGGGCCGGCTACACCTTC.

The chain combines TRBV2 with TRBJ1-3; D is undetermined. The CDR3 sequence is 14 residues long. The germline V and J ends were trimmed by 8 bases and 2 bases, with 13 bases remaining between them. Germline V CDR1 and CDR2: SNHLY, FYNNEI. As DNA, the CDR3 is TGTGCCAGCCTCGGGAGAATACCTGGAAACACCATATATTTT. This sequence encodes CASLGRIPGNTIYF.

This clone was observed a handful of times. The chain combines TRBV27 with TRBJ1-2; D gene uncertain. This CDR3 contains 15 residues. Trimming took 5 bases from V and 0 from J, leaving 13 bases between them. CDR1 is MNHEY and CDR2 is SMNVEV in the germline V gene (reference sequence). For the CDR3, the DNA is TGTGCCAGCAGTATGGGCAGACAAGCTAACTATGGCTACACCTTC. It codes for CASSMGRQANYGYTF.

V usage is TRBV27 and J usage is TRBJ2-3, with 8 bases fitting TRBD1. The junction had 6 bases not matched to a gene; V was cut back by 7 bases and J by 0 bases. The germline CDR1 and CDR2 sequences are MNHEY and SMNVEV (reference sequence). The CDR3 length is 15 residues. The CDR3 reads CASIEQGGSTDTQYF. Written as DNA, the CDR3 is TGTGCCAGCATCGAACAGGGGGGTAGCACAGATACGCAGTATTTT.